What follows describes a single T cell receptor (delta chain). Antigen specificity is unknown. The data originate from a study of Vδ1+ human thymocytes. Study-level results: Highly polyclonal TRG and TRD repertoires with Gaussian CDR3 length distributions appeared in thymus.

V was clipped by 4 bases and J by 0 bases; unmatched bases: 5. The V gene's germline CDR1 is TSWWSYY and CDR2 QGS. CDR3 size: 15 residues. The template was reverse-transcribed extracted RNA. Multiplex PCR used pooled V-gene forward primers and a constant-region reverse primer to amplify CDR3s. TCRdb reanalysed the multiplex PCR reads with CATT. The sample has over 65,000 delta-chain clones; approximately 34% are singletons. V is TRDV1 and J is TRDJ1, with 7 bases that match TRDD3. The sample was Vdelta1+ gamma-delta thymocytes from the thymus. The subset was: FACS-sorted CD3+ TCRalphabeta- TCRVdelta1+ TCRVdelta2- thymocytes. The sequence was collected from a boy under two years old who had congenital heart surgery. The CDR3 reads CALGVAGGHTDKLIF. CDR3 in DNA: TGTGCTCTTGGGGTAGCTGGGGGTCACACCGATAAACTCATCTTT.